The present T cell receptor beta chain was sequenced within a study of prognosis after radiotherapy for stage I lung cancer. Overall study: Patients with newly diagnosed primary stage I lung tumors numbered over eleven, with a few others having oligometastatic NSCLC after surgical resection of the primary tumor. About 7 patients had tumors that were squamous cell carcinoma, and fewer than 15 had adenocarcinoma. Therapy given concurrently with stereotactic body radiotherapy reached no patient.

Amplicons of TCR beta CDR3 were generated from genomic DNA by two-round multiplex PCR. Used in first-round PCR were primers specific to each TRBV and TRBJ gene. TCRdb fed the multiplex PCR reads into MiXCR, producing one record per CDR3 protein. The table shows 13,000 or so distinct CDR3 sequences, with around half occurring only once. CDR1 MNHEY and CDR2 SVGEGT come from the germline V gene. Deletions cut 1 base from V and 4 bases from J, with 14 bases between. The CDR3 length is 15 residues. The chain joins TRBV6-2 or TRBV6-3 to TRBJ2-7, with D perhaps matching TRBD2 (6 bases). The specimen comprised PBMCs, sampled before or after stereotactic body radiation therapy (not recorded which). This TCR was recovered from a donor over 45 with non-small cell lung cancer. The CDR3, as DNA: TGTGCCAGCAGTTACTTCGGGAGAAGGTCATACGAGCAGTACTTC. It codes for CASSYFGRRSYEQYF.